This TCR beta chain was observed in a study of blood T cells in healthy people across ages. Notes on the study in general: Diversity estimates from one million T cells were considered underestimates. TCR beta diversity was tightly associated with the proportion of naive T cells.

Every donor gave 9 to 10 milliliters of peripheral blood. Isolation per sample recovered at least 6 million PBMCs. The germline V gene has CDR1 KGHSH and CDR2 LQKENI. The CDR3 loop spans 16 amino acids. V was pared by 4 bases and J by 5 bases, with 11 bases of the junction left unmatched. To note about this clonotype: Its antigen is undetermined.

Then a second PCR, running roughly 6 to 12 cycles, was carried out with a sample-barcoded 5' primer and a J-beta primer mix. TCRdb re-called the 5' RACE reads with MiXCR, one entry per CDR3 protein. This sample yields 700,000 to 900,000 distinct CDR3 sequences, of which around half are seen a single time; around 40% belongs to the top ten. The chain has TRBV18 and TRBJ2-7; 10 positions match TRBD1. The sequence derives from a man aged 80 or over in good health. Sample: blood. CDR3 in amino acids: CASSLVGDRGRNEQYF. CDR3 nucleotides: TGTGCCAGCTCACTCGTGGGGGACAGGGGTCGTAACGAGCAGTACTTC.